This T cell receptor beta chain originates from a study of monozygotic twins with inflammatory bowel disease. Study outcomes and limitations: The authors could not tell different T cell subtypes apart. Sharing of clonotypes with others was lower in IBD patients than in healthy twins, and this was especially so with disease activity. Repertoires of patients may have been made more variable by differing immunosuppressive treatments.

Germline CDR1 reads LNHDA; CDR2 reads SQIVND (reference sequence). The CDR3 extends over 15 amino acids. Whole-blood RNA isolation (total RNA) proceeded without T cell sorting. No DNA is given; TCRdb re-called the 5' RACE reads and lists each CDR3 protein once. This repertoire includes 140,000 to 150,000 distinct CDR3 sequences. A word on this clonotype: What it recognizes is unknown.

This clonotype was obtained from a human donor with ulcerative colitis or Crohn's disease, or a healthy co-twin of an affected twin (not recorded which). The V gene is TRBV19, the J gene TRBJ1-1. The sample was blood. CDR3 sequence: CASTTFGTAGTEAFF.